The clone carrying this TCR beta chain was counted between two and nine times. Its cognate antigen is unknown. V gave up 5 bases and J gave up 8 bases, with 9 bases separating them. This CDR3 region has 10 residues. From germline, CDR1 is SQVTM and CDR2 ANQGSEA. The protocol attached unique molecular identifiers to individual cDNA molecules. TCRdb passed the 5' RACE reads through MiXCR, listing each CDR3 protein once. The table shows approximately 77,000 distinct CDR3 sequences, with roughly 12% occurring only once. The data were obtained in a study of early T cells in non-severe SARS-CoV-2 infection. Findings and caveats of the study: Matching results from VDJdb favored anti-spike CD8 responses, leaving private and CD4 specificities undetected.

V is TRBV29-1 and J is TRBJ1-1; D perhaps matches TRBD1 (5 bases). The TCR originated in an adult who was a healthcare worker with PCR-confirmed SARS-CoV-2 infection or an uninfected control (not recorded which). Sequences were obtained from whole blood. Written as DNA, the CDR3 is TGCAGCGTTCTCGGGGGAGAAGCTTTCTTT. It translates to CSVLGGEAFF.